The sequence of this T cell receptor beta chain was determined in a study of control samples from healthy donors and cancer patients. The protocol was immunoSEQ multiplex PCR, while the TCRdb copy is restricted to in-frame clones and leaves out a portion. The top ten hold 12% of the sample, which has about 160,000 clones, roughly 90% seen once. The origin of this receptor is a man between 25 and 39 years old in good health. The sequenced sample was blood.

The CDR3 sequence is CASSPTGPPLYEQYF. The CDR3 DNA is TGTGCCAGCTCACCGACGGGACCGCCGCTGTACGAGCAGTACTTC. V and J are TRBV18 and TRBJ2-7; D is perhaps TRBD1 or TRBD2 (5 bases each). V lost 3 bases, J lost 4 bases, and 16 bases lay in between. Germline V gives CDR1 KGHSH, CDR2 LQKENI. The CDR3 is made up of 15 amino acids.